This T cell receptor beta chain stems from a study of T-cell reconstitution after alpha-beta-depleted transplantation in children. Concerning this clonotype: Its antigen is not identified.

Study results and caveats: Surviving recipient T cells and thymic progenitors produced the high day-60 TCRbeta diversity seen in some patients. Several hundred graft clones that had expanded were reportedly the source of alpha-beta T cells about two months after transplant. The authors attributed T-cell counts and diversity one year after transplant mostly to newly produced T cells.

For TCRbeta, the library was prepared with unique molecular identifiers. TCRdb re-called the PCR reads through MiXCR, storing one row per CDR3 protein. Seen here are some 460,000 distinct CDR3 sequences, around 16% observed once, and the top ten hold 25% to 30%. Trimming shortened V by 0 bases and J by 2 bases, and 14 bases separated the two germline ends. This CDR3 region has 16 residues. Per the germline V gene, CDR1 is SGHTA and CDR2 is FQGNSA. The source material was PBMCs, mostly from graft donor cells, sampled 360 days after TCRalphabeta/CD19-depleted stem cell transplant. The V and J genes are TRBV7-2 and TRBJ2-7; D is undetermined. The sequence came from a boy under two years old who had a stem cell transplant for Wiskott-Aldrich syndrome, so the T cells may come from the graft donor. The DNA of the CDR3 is TGTGCCAGCAGCTTAGCCCCTGTAACCTCTACCTACGAGCAGTACTTC. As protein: CASSLAPVTSTYEQYF.